This TCR beta chain was captured by sequencing in a study of shared clonotypes between healthy human individuals. General study points: Large sequencing depth failed to make sorted-subset sequencing complete, rarefaction showed.

Germline CDR1 reads MDHEN; CDR2 reads SYDVKM. The CDR3 runs 16 residues. V lost 5 bases, J lost 1 base, and 17 bases lay in between. Measured with immunoSEQ multiplex PCR; TCRdb has only the in-frame clones, and not every one. This table holds some 2,500,000 clones, roughly 90% found once. The CD4+ fraction was divided into a CD45RA+ naive subset and a CD45RA-negative memory subset. To note about this clone: Its antigen is unknown.

V usage is TRBV28 and J usage is TRBJ1-1; a weak D match, TRBD1 (6 bases). Sequenced input: naive CD4+ T cells from PBMCs. Specified subset: CD45RA+ positively selected. This clonotype was obtained from a man aged 18 to 29 in good health. Some clones in this sample may be carry-over from other donors' samples. CDR3 sequence (DNA): TGTGCCAGCAGTGCAAGGGGGAGACGGGAGAACACTGAAGCTTTCTTT. Its protein is CASSARGRRENTEAFF.